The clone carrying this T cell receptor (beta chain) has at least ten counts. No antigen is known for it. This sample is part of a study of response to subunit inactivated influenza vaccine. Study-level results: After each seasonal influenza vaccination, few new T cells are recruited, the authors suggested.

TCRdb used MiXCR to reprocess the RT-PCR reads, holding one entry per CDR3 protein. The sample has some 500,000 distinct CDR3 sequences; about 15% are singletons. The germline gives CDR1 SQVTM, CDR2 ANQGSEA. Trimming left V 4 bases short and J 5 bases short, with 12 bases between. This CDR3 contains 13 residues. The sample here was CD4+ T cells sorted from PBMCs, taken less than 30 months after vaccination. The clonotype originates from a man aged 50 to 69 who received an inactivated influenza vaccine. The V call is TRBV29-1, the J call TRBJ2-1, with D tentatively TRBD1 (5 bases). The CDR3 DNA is TGCAGCGTTGTTCCCGCCAGGGACAATGAGCAGTTCTTC. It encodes CSVVPARDNEQFF.